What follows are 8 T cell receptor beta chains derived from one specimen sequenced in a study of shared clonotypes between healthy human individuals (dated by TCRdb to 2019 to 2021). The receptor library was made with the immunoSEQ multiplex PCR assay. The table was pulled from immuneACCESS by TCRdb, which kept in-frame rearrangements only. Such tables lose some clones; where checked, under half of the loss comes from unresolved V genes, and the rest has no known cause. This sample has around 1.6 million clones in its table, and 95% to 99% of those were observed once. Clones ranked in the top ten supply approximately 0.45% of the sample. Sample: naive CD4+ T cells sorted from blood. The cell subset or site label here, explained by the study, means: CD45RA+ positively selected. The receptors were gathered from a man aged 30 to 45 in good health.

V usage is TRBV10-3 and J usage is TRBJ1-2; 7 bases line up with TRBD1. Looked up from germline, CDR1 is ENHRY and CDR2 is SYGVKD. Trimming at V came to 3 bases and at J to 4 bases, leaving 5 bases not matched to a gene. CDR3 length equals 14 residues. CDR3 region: CAISEGRGSYGYTF. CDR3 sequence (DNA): TGTGCCATCAGTGAAGGCAGGGGGAGCTATGGCTACACCTTC.

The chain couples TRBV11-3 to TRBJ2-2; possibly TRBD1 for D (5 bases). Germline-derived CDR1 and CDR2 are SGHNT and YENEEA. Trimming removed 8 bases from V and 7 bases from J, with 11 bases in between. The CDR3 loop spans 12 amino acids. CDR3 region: CASGRVDGELFF. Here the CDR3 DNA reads TGTGCCAGCGGCAGGGTTGACGGGGAGCTGTTTTTT.

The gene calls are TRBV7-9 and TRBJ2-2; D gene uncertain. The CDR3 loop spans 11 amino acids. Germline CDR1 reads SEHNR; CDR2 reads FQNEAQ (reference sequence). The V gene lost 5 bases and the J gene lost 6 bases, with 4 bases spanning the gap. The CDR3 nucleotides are TGTGCCAGCAGCCCCCCCGGGGAGCTGTTTTTT. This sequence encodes CASSPPGELFF. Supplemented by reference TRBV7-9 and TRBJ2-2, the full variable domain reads DTGVSQNPRHKITKRGQNVTFRCDPISEHNRLYWYRQTLGQGPEFLTYFQNEAQLEKSRLLSDRFSAERPKGSFSTLEIQRTEQGDSAMYLCASSPPGELFFGEGSRLTVL.

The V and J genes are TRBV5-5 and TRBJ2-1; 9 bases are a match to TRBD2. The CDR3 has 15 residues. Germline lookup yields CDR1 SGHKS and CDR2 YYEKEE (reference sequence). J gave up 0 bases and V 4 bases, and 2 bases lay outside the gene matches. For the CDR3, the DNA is TGTGCCAGCAGCCGACTAGCGGACTCCTACAATGAGCAGTTCTTC. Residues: CASSRLADSYNEQFF.

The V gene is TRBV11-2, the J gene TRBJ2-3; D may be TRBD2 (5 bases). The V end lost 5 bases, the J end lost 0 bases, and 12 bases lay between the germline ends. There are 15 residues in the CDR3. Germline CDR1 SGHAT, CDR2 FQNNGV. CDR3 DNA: TGTGCCAGCAGCCGGAGCGGTGCTAGCACAGATACGCAGTATTTT. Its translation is CASSRSGASTDTQYF.

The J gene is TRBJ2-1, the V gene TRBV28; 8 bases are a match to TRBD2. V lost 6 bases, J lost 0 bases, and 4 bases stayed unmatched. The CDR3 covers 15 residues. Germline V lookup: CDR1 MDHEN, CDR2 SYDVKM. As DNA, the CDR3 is TGTGCCAGCAGCCCGGGAGGGCTCTCCTACAATGAGCAGTTCTTC. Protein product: CASSPGGLSYNEQFF.

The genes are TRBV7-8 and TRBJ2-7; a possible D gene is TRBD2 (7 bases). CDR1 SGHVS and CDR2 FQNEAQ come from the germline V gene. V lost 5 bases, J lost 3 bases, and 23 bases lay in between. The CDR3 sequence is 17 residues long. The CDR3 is CASSVTSSGGGNYEQYF. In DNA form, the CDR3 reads TGTGCCAGCAGCGTAACGTCTAGCGGAGGGGGAAACTACGAGCAGTACTTC. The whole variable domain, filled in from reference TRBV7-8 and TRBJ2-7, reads GAGVSQSPRYKVAKRGQDVALRCDPISGHVSLFWYQQALGQGPEFLTYFQNEAQLDKSGLPSDRFFAERPEGSVSTLKIQRTQQEDSAVYLCASSVTSSGGGNYEQYFGPGTRLTVT.

DNA of the CDR3: TGTGCCAGCAGCGTAGGAGGGAGGAGTAACTACAATGAGCAGTTCTTC. Protein product: CASSVGGRSNYNEQFF. V and J are TRBV9 and TRBJ2-1; perhaps TRBD2 as D (6 bases). The V end lost 0 bases, the J end lost 3 bases, and 13 bases lay between the germline ends. The CDR3 sequence is 16 residues long. Germline loops: CDR1 SGDLS, CDR2 YYNGEE.